This passage covers 29 T cell receptor beta chains from one sample sequenced in a study of HIV-infected patients and healthy controls. TCRdb called the 5' RACE reads again in MiXCR, with one record for every CDR3 protein. This sample has under 20,000 distinct CDR3 sequences, with around 15% found just once. What was sequenced was CD8+ T cells from blood. All receptors come from a human donor in good health.

The chain links TRBV28 to TRBJ1-1, with unresolved D. Germline assignment: CDR1 MDHEN and CDR2 SYDVKM. V was trimmed by 6 bases and J by 1 base, leaving 12 bases between them. The CDR3 runs to 14 residues. CDR3 nucleotides: TGTGCCAGCAGCTCGTTGCCGAAGAACACTGAAGCTTTCTTT. This gives the protein CASSSLPKNTEAFF.

The chain joins TRBV9 to TRBJ1-5; D is undetermined. Germline values: CDR1 SGDLS, CDR2 YYNGEE. Deletions cut 4 bases from V and 5 bases from J, with 13 bases between. The CDR3 is 14 amino acids. The CDR3 loop is CASSLYGGDQPQHF. CDR3 DNA sequence: TGTGCCAGCAGCCTATATGGTGGGGATCAGCCCCAGCATTTT.

The chain employs TRBV20-1 and TRBJ2-2; 8 nucleotides match TRBD1. The trim removed 0 bases at V and 6 bases at J, leaving 9 bases unmatched. Germline lookup yields CDR1 DFQATT and CDR2 SNEGSKA (reference sequence). The CDR3 contains 16 residues. The DNA for the CDR3 is TGCAGTGCTAGAGATTTAGGGGGACAGGTGGCCGGGGAGCTGTTTTTT. This sequence encodes CSARDLGGQVAGELFF.

This clonotype has a count of ten or more. V and J are TRBV4-2 and TRBJ2-1; D is unresolved. The germline CDR1 and CDR2 sequences are LGHNA and YNFKEQ. The CDR3 consists of 11 residues. With 1 base removed from V and 9 bases from J, the gap between germline ends came to 4 bases. The DNA of the CDR3 is TGTGCCAGCAGCCAAGGAGGTGAGCAGTTCTTC. Its protein is CASSQGGEQFF.

This clonotype appeared many times. The CDR3 protein is CASSSLVDLGRHHPEQYF. The CDR3 DNA reads TGTGCCAGCAGTTCCCTGGTCGATCTTGGCAGACATCACCCCGAGCAGTACTTC. This rearrangement joins TRBV27 to TRBJ2-7; no definite D call. Trimming stripped 4 bases from V and 6 bases from J, with 28 bases between. This CDR3 has 18 amino acids. Germline V CDR1 and CDR2: MNHEY, SMNVEV (reference sequence).

This clonotype came up many times. V and J are TRBV2 and TRBJ2-7; TRBD2 aligns across 9 bases. V gave up 0 bases and J gave up 3 bases; unmatched junction bases: 9. The CDR3 is made up of 17 amino acids. Germline V lookup: CDR1 SNHLY, CDR2 FYNNEI. The CDR3 nucleotides are TGTGCCAGCAGTGAAGCGTGGAGTAGCGGGGGATACTACGAGCAGTACTTC. This codes for CASSEAWSSGGYYEQYF.

The rearrangement uses TRBV27 and TRBJ1-1; D uncertain. Germline values: CDR1 MNHEY, CDR2 SMNVEV (reference sequence). The CDR3 sequence is 12 residues long. The V end lost 4 bases, the J end lost 10 bases, and 13 bases lay between the germline ends. Written as DNA, the CDR3 is TGTGCCAGCAGTTATTTCGGCTCCAGAGCTTTCTTT. Amino acid sequence: CASSYFGSRAFF.

Many counts were recorded for this clonotype. The chain joins TRBV7-2 to TRBJ2-3, with D perhaps given as TRBD1 or TRBD2 (5 bases each). This CDR3 spans 15 amino acids. V lost 0 bases and J lost 2, with 9 bases in between. The V gene's germline CDR1 is SGHTA and CDR2 FQGNSA. The DNA of the CDR3 is TGTGCCAGCAGCTTAGCCGGGACCTCCACAGATACGCAGTATTTT. This encodes CASSLAGTSTDTQYF.

Ten or more counts support this clonotype. CDR3 loop: CASSLEDRFQETQYF. CDR3 coding DNA: TGTGCCAGCAGCTTAGAGGACAGATTCCAAGAGACCCAGTACTTC. The V and J genes are TRBV7-2 and TRBJ2-5; D is perhaps TRBD1 (6 bases). V was trimmed by 1 base and J by 1 base, leaving 10 bases between them. Germline V CDR1 and CDR2: SGHTA, FQGNSA. CDR3 size: 15 residues.

The chain combines TRBV12-3 or TRBV12-4 with TRBJ2-3; D is ambiguous. V was cut by 3 bases and J by 1 base, with 11 bases left in between. The CDR3 is made up of 15 amino acids. CDR3 nucleotides: TGTGCCAGCAGTTTCGTTGCCGAGGGCACAGATACGCAGTATTTT. This codes for CASSFVAEGTDTQYF.

This clonotype showed up just a few times. The rearrangement uses TRBV5-6 and TRBJ2-7; no firm D call. Trimming took off 4 bases at V and 1 base at J, with 6 bases between the two ends. This CDR3 region has 12 residues. CDR1 and CDR2 (germline): SGHDT, YYEEEE. CDR3 region: CASSRGSYEQYF. The CDR3 DNA sequence: TGTGCCAGCAGCCGAGGATCCTACGAGCAGTACTTC.

Sample share makes this clonotype large. The rearrangement joins TRBV7-6 to TRBJ2-7; D unclear. V gave up 5 bases and J gave up 3 bases, with 5 bases separating them. The length of the CDR3 is 11 residues. Per the germline V gene, CDR1 is SGHVS and CDR2 is FNYEAQ. The CDR3 here is CASSNDYEQYF. The CDR3 DNA is TGTGCCAGCAGCAACGACTACGAGCAGTACTTC. Using reference TRBV7-6 and TRBJ2-7 for the parts outside the CDR3, the full variable domain is GAGVSQSPRYKVTKRGQDVALRCDPISGHVSLYWYRQALGQGPEFLTYFNYEAQQDKSGLPNDRFSAERPEGSISTLTIQRTEQRDSAMYRCASSNDYEQYFGPGTRLTVT.

This clonotype is large within its sample. The rearrangement uses TRBV20-1 and TRBJ1-1; 7 nucleotides match TRBD1. Germline lookup yields CDR1 DFQATT and CDR2 SNEGSKA (reference sequence). The CDR3 is 12 residues long. V lost 5 bases, J lost 4 bases, and 4 bases stayed unmatched. The CDR3 loop reads CSAGDSGTEAFF. DNA of the CDR3: TGCAGTGCTGGGGACAGTGGCACTGAAGCTTTCTTT.

This clonotype has more than one count but fewer than ten. This sequence joins TRBV5-6 and TRBJ1-1; no clear D gene. Per germline, CDR1 SGHDT and CDR2 YYEEEE. The germline V and J ends were trimmed by 2 bases and 2 bases, with 7 bases remaining between them. This CDR3 region has 13 residues. CDR3 residues: CASSLQDNTEAFF. CDR3 nucleotide sequence: TGTGCCAGCAGCTTACAAGATAACACTGAAGCTTTCTTT.

This clonotype was recorded many times. V gene TRBV5-1 combines with J gene TRBJ2-7; D might be TRBD2 (6 bases). Germline values: CDR1 SGHRS, CDR2 YFSETQ. The CDR3 contains 14 residues. Trimming cost V 4 bases and J 0 bases, with 11 bases left between them. CDR3 amino acids: CASSGGTLSYEQYF. The CDR3 DNA follows: TGCGCCAGCAGCGGGGGGACCCTCTCCTACGAGCAGTACTTC.

At least ten counts were recorded for this clonotype. The V and J genes are TRBV5-6 and TRBJ1-1; D unresolved. The CDR3 is 13 amino acids. Trimming removed 0 bases from V and 4 bases from J, with 7 bases in between. Germline lookup yields CDR1 SGHDT and CDR2 YYEEEE. CDR3 residues: CASSLAGSTEAFF. CDR3 in DNA: TGTGCCAGCAGCTTGGCGGGTAGCACTGAAGCTTTCTTT. Full variable domain (rest looked up from reference TRBV5-6 and TRBJ1-1): DAGVTQSPTHLIKTRGQQVTLRCSPKSGHDTVSWYQQALGQGPQFIFQYYEEEERQRGNFPDRFSGHQFPNYSSELNVNALLLGDSALYLCASSLAGSTEAFFGQGTRLTVV.

This clonotype was seen at least ten times. The V and J genes are TRBV6-2 or TRBV6-3 and TRBJ2-7; TRBD1 or TRBD2 may be the D gene (5 bases each). Germline CDR1 is MNHEY and CDR2 is SVGEGT. The CDR3 runs to 14 residues. V was trimmed by 2 bases and J by 4 bases, leaving 12 bases between them. The CDR3 reads CASSYAGTSYEQYF. The DNA of the CDR3 is TGTGCCAGCAGTTACGCCGGGACCTCGTACGAGCAGTACTTC.

The V gene is TRBV6-5, the J gene TRBJ1-6; D unresolved. Germline assignment: CDR1 MNHEY and CDR2 SVGAGI. The CDR3 has 14 residues. Trimming took 8 bases from V and 0 from J, leaving 8 bases between them. The CDR3 DNA reads TGTGCCAGCCAGGAGTTCTCCTATAATTCACCCCTCCACTTT. This sequence encodes CASQEFSYNSPLHF.

This clonotype was detected many times. This CDR3 reads CAIRSGADLDEQFF. DNA for the CDR3: TGTGCCATCAGATCCGGGGCCGATTTGGATGAGCAGTTCTTC. The gene calls are TRBV10-3 and TRBJ2-1; the D call may be TRBD1 or TRBD2 (5 bases each). V lost 6 bases and J 8 bases, leaving 17 bases between the germline ends. Per the germline V gene, CDR1 is ENHRY and CDR2 is SYGVKD. This CDR3 spans 14 amino acids.

In this sample, this clonotype turned up many times. This rearrangement joins TRBV7-8 to TRBJ2-3, with TRBD1 matching over 7 bases. The CDR3 length is 16 residues. Unmatched junction bases numbered 4, after V lost 1 base and J lost 0 bases. In germline, CDR1 is SGHVS, CDR2 FQNEAQ. The CDR3 nucleotides read TGTGCCAGCAGCTTAGTGGGACAGTCTAGCACAGATACGCAGTATTTT. This encodes CASSLVGQSSTDTQYF.

In this sample, this clonotype turned up many times. The V gene is TRBV6-2 or TRBV6-3, the J gene TRBJ2-1; TRBD2 matches 8 bases. The germline gives CDR1 MNHEY, CDR2 SVGEGT. There are 14 residues in the CDR3. V gave up 6 bases and J gave up 10 bases; unmatched junction bases: 11. CDR3 residues: CASSIAGLAGEQFF. CDR3 sequence (DNA): TGTGCCAGCAGCATAGCGGGGCTAGCTGGGGAGCAGTTCTTC.

The chain couples TRBV6-5 to TRBJ2-3; a possible D gene is TRBD2 (6 bases). The CDR3 has 16 amino acids. CDR1 and CDR2 (germline): MNHEY, SVGAGI. The V gene lost 0 bases and the J gene lost 1 base, with 11 bases spanning the gap. CDR3 nucleotide sequence: TGTGCCAGCAGTTACTCTCCGACTAGGGGCACAGATACGCAGTATTTT. Translation: CASSYSPTRGTDTQYF.

This clonotype was counted at least ten times. The rearrangement joins TRBV28 to TRBJ1-1; no reliable D call. The CDR3 totals 15 residues. The V gene's germline CDR1 is MDHEN and CDR2 SYDVKM. The V gene lost 3 bases and the J gene lost 1 base, with 12 bases spanning the gap. CDR3: CASSFPADGNTEAFF. The CDR3 nucleotides are TGTGCCAGCAGTTTTCCTGCCGACGGGAACACTGAAGCTTTCTTT.

The gene calls are TRBV6-6 and TRBJ1-1; no clear D. Germline V gives CDR1 MNHNY, CDR2 SVGAGI (reference sequence). Trimming stripped 3 bases from V and 3 bases from J, with 11 bases between. The CDR3 covers 14 residues. CDR3 amino acids: CASSYQEADTEAFF. The CDR3 DNA sequence: TGTGCCAGCAGTTATCAGGAGGCGGACACTGAAGCTTTCTTT.

This clonotype appeared many times. This rearrangement joins TRBV12-3 or TRBV12-4 to TRBJ2-5; the D gene is possibly TRBD2 (5 bases). The CDR3 consists of 14 residues. Trimming removed 4 bases from V and 1 base from J, with 10 bases in between. For the CDR3, the DNA is TGTGCCAGCAGTTACGGCGGGTCCCAAGAGACCCAGTACTTC. This sequence encodes CASSYGGSQETQYF.

This clonotype came up a few times. The chain has TRBV7-9 and TRBJ2-1; 12 positions match TRBD2. The CDR3 covers 20 residues. Trimming cost V 4 bases and J 4 bases; bases outside gene matches: 17. The germline V gene has CDR1 SEHNR and CDR2 FQNEAQ (reference sequence). CDR3 nucleotides: TGTGCCAGCAGCTCCCGATCAACTAGCGGGAGGCCCACCCCGTACAATGAGCAGTTCTTC. Amino acid sequence: CASSSRSTSGRPTPYNEQFF.

This clonotype was counted many times. The rearrangement links TRBV5-4 to TRBJ2-1; D uncertain. The germline V gene has CDR1 SGHNT and CDR2 YYREEE (reference sequence). The CDR3 sequence is 11 residues long. V was pared by 4 bases and J by 7 bases, with 6 bases between. CDR3 region: CASSQWNEQFF. Here the CDR3 DNA reads TGTGCCAGCAGCCAGTGGAATGAGCAGTTCTTC.

This clonotype was counted only a few times. V is TRBV6-2 or TRBV6-3 and J is TRBJ1-2, with a possible D match to TRBD1 (6 bases). The germline V gene has CDR1 MNHEY and CDR2 SVGEGT. The CDR3 has 19 residues. V lost 5 bases to trimming and J lost 4 bases, with 29 bases between them. This chain's CDR3 is CASSRLPRTETGQGYGYTF. In DNA form, the CDR3 reads TGTGCCAGCAGTCGATTACCCCGGACTGAGACAGGACAAGGCTATGGCTACACCTTC.

The J gene is TRBJ2-7, the V gene TRBV24-1; perhaps TRBD1 as D (6 bases). Trimming stripped 2 bases from V and 5 bases from J, with 15 bases between. CDR1 is KGHDR and CDR2 is SFDVKD in the germline V gene. The CDR3 has 15 amino acids. In DNA, the CDR3 is TGTGCCACCAGTGATTCACTAACAGGGATGAACGAGCAGTACTTC. Protein sequence: CATSDSLTGMNEQYF.